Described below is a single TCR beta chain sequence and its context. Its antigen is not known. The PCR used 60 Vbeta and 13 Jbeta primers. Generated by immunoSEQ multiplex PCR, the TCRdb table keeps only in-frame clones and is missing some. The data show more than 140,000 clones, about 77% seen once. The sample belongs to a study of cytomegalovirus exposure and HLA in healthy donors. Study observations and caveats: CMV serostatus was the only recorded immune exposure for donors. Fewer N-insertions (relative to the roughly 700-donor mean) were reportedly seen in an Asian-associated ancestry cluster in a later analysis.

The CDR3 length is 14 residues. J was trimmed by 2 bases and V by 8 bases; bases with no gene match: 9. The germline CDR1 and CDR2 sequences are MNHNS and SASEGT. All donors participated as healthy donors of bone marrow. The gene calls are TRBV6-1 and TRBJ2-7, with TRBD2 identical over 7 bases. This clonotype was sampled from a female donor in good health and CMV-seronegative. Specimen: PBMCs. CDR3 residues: CASGPGTTAYEQYF. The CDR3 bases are TGTGCCAGCGGTCCCGGGACTACAGCCTACGAGCAGTACTTC.